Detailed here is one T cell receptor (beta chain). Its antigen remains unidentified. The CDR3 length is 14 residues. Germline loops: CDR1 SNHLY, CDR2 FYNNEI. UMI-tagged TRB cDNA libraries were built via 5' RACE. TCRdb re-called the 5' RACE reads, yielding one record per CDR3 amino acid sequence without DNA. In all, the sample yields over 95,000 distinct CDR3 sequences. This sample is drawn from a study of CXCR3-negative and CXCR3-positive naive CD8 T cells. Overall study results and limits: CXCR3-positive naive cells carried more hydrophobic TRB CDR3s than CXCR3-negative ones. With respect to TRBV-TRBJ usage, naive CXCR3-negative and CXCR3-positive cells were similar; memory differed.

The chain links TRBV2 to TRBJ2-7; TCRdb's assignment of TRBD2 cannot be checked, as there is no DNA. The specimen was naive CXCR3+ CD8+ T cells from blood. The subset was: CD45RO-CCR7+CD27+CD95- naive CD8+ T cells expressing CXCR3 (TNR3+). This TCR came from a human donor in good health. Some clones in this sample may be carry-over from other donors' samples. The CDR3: CASTPLGLAREQYF.